This T cell receptor beta chain was observed in a study of PD-L1 blockade in urothelial cancer. Whole-study context: Most patients, about 85% of the roughly 29, were males with bladder-origin cancer. Typically, measured as a median, blood samples had 140,000 or so T cells. Once treatment had started, blood was analyzed at 3 weeks (second dose) and again at 6 weeks.

This table comes from immunoSEQ multiplex PCR, and its TCRdb copy is limited to in-frame clones, with some not included. In the table there are 100,000 to 150,000 clones, 70% to 85% of which are singletons. This CDR3 has 15 residues. Germline trimming cut 2 bases from V and 5 bases from J; bases unmatched to any gene: 3. The V gene's germline CDR1 is MNHNY and CDR2 SVGAGI (reference sequence). This clone showed up just once. Its specificity is unknown. Time point here: pretreatment peripheral blood. Findings and caveats of the study: Better survival was predicted by below-median pretreatment blood TCR clonality.

Sample: PBMCs, taken around atezolizumab (anti-PD-L1) treatment. The J gene is TRBJ2-1, the V gene TRBV6-6; TRBD1 matches at 10 bases. The origin of this receptor is a man aged 50-59 years with urothelial cancer. CDR3 DNA: TGTGCCAGCAGTTACAGGGGACAGGGGCACAATGAGCAGTTCTTC. This codes for CASSYRGQGHNEQFF.